This T cell receptor beta chain was retrieved from a study of T cell responses to AZD1222 COVID-19 vaccine. Findings and caveats of the study: Reportedly, close to half of spike-specific TCRs are directed against unmutated variant regions. Increased Spike-specific TCR breadth and depth were observed after two AZD1222 doses.

Germline V gives CDR1 SEHNR, CDR2 FQNEAQ (reference sequence). The V end lost 10 bases, the J end lost 4 bases, and 16 bases lay between the germline ends. The CDR3 contains 13 residues. The assay was immunoSEQ multiplex PCR, and TCRdb's table has in-frame clones only and misses some. Of about 90,000 clones in the sample, 88% are singletons; the top ten hold about an eighth. This clone has only one observation. Antigen unknown. J is TRBJ1-1 and V is TRBV7-9, with a possible D match to TRBD1 (6 bases). Material: peripheral blood, obtained 28 days after the second AZD1222 dose. The TCR sequence derives from an adult who received the AZD1222 COVID-19 vaccine. The CDR3 loop reads CATHRVGATEAFF. CDR3 DNA sequence: TGTGCCACTCACAGGGTCGGGGCCACTGAAGCTTTCTTT.